The T cell receptor beta chain under discussion was sequenced for a study of T cells in Graves' hyperthyroidism and ophthalmopathy (dated by TCRdb to between 2018 and 2021). For context, the study as a whole: Peripheral blood samples were taken at initial diagnosis, before any treatment was given. To identify TCR V-J signatures that set the groups apart, the researchers used a discovery cohort of about a hundred patients, made up of around 42 with Graves' ophthalmopathy and some 58 with stable Graves' hyperthyroidism. Prospective prediction of ophthalmopathy was tested in an independent validation cohort consisting of fewer than 20 hyperthyroidism patients and about 17 patients who later progressed to ophthalmopathy. The 100 or so discovery patients were randomly split 7:3 into training and test sets. In addition, the study compared T-cell repertoires in thyroid tissue and in blood from several Graves' hyperthyroidism patients. Once sampling was done, hyperthyroidism patients were given methimazole at a starting dose of 30 mg daily, whereas ophthalmopathy patients were given high-dose intravenous methylprednisolone. The paper reports TCR Vbeta CDR3 sequencing of about 140 peripheral blood samples: around 41 ophthalmopathy, under 80 hyperthyroidism and 17 progressor patients. Broad study findings and their caveats: Sample size was not statistically predetermined, and blinding of investigators to group allocation was not performed. Most expanded thyroid clonotypes (frequency above 0.001) were also found in blood, which suggests that blood repertoires may mirror thyroid immune responses. Ophthalmopathy was separated from stable hyperthyroidism by a 13 V-J signature model, with 85% to 90% sensitivity and approximately 81% specificity obtained in cross-validation and 80%/75% obtained in testing. In validation, the model predicted progression to ophthalmopathy a median of approximately 6.3 months before onset, with roughly 68% sensitivity and 72.22% specificity.

Amplification of TCR beta CDR3 regions was carried out from RNA transcripts. The first round of RT-PCR for the TCR CDR3 was performed with the HTBI primer set and the Qiagen OneStep RT-PCR kit. Libraries were constructed in a second round of multiplex PCR, after which size selection and purification were performed. Paired-end sequencing of the libraries was performed with 100 bp reads on an Illumina HiSeq2000. The original pipeline was this. Raw data were processed with SOAPnuke, discarding reads with adapters, uncalled bases, mean Phred below 15, or no exact constant-primer or identifier match. High-quality paired reads were merged with COPE v1.2.5, and unique nucleotide sequences were defined as clonotypes. MiTCR v1.1 was used to align the clonotypes against IMGT TRBV, TRBD and TRBJ reference segments. Analysis was restricted to V-J combinations with a frequency above 0.0001, which covered about 99% of repertoires. A TCS score was defined as the ratio between F50 (clonal expansion) and ExV (chaos), using BLOSUM62-based TCRdist between CDR3 peptides within each V-J. Welch's t-statistics and random forest reduced just over 500 V-J features to about 12, which were used in a naive Bayes classifier (R e1071). Using fastp trimming at Q25 and MiXCR clonotype assembly, TCRdb reanalyzed the public sequencing data and kept in-frame beta chains. Rows matching on CDR3 protein sequence are summarized as one entry with the most common DNA and genes. TCRdb, not the authors, supplied the V and J calls. For this sample the table gives about 300,000 distinct CDR3 sequences, of which less than 20% were detected only once. The ten top clones hold approximately 35% of the sample.

This clonotype was detected many times. Its antigen has not been determined. No clone much larger than this one lies a single base away; base qualities are absent. Ophthalmopathy patients had moderately to severely active disease, Clinical Activity Score of at least 3, NOSPECS grade of at least 4, and duration under 3 months. The study excluded patients with uncontrolled infections, other autoimmune diseases, pregnancy or lactation. Diagnoses were established on the basis of clinical symptoms, serum thyroxine and TRAb, thyroid ultrasound, and orbital computed tomography. PBMCs were separated from roughly 9.6 ml of fresh peripheral blood using Ficoll-Paque density gradient centrifugation. Total RNA was extracted using Trizol reagent, and RNA quality was assessed on an Agilent 2100 Bioanalyzer. This sequence originates from a man in his fifties or sixties with Graves' ophthalmopathy. The sample comprised blood.

The DNA is as follows: TGTGCCAGCAGGCCCGGGGTTCGAGGCGGCAACGAGCAGTACTTC. The resulting protein is CASRPGVRGGNEQYF. The chain is assembled from TRBV28 and TRBJ2-7; a weak D assignment points to TRBD2 (5 bases agree). V lost 6 bases and J lost 5 bases; the stretch between them is 20 bases long. There are 15 amino acids in the CDR3, from cysteine to phenylalanine inclusive. This entry keeps only the CDR3 DNA: 45 bases, framed from base 1. The germline V gene yields MDHEN for CDR1 and SYDVKM for CDR2.